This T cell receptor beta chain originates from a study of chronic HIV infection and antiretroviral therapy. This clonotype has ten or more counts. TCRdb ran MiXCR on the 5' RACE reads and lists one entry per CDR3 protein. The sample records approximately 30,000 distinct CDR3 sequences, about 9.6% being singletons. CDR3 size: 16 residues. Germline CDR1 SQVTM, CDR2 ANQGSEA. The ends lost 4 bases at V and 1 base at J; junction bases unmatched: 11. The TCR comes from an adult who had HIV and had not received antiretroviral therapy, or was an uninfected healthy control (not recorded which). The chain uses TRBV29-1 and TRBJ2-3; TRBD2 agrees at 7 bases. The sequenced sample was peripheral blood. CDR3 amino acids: CSVVGARRGGTDTQYF. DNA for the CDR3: TGCAGCGTTGTTGGGGCCCGTCGGGGGGGCACAGATACGCAGTATTTT.